Measured by frequency, the clone carrying this T cell receptor beta chain is medium-sized. Its antigen is as yet unknown. The CDR3 loop spans 14 amino acids. Per germline, CDR1 SQVTM and CDR2 ANQGSEA. This sample is drawn from a study of CXCR3-negative and CXCR3-positive naive CD8 T cells. Study-wide points: The study found more hydrophobic TRB CDR3s in CXCR3-positive naive cells than in CXCR3-negative naive cells.

UMI-labeled TRB cDNA libraries were prepared by 5' RACE. TCRdb reprocessed the 5' RACE reads and stores each CDR3 protein as one record, lacking DNA. The repertoire table contains about 6,000 distinct CDR3 sequences. The sequenced sample was naive CXCR3+ CD8+ T cells from blood. Subset meaning: CD45RO-CCR7+CD27+CD95- naive CD8+ T cells expressing CXCR3 (TNR3+). The chain has TRBV29-1 and TRBJ1-2; the TRBD1 assignment by TCRdb is unverifiable without DNA. This TCR derives from a human donor in good health. Some clones in this sample may be carry-over from other donors' samples. CDR3: CSVTGPGINYGYTF. Using reference TRBV29-1 and TRBJ1-2 for the parts outside the CDR3, the full variable domain is SAVISQKPSRDICQRGTSLTIQCQVDSQVTMMFWYRQQPGQSLTLIATANQGSEATYESGFVIDKFPISRPNLTFSTLTVSNMSPEDSSIYLCSVTGPGINYGYTFGSGTRLTVV.